Listed here are 12 T cell receptor beta chains from one sample, sequenced in a study of cytomegalovirus exposure and HLA in healthy donors. Amplification used 60 Vbeta primers and 13 Jbeta primers. Measured with immunoSEQ multiplex PCR; TCRdb has only the in-frame clones, and not every one. The table includes around 150,000 clones, roughly 80% detected once. Sequencing used PBMCs. The receptors shown here come from a man aged 45 to 65 in good health and CMV-seropositive.

This rearrangement joins TRBV28 to TRBJ2-7; 8 bases are a match to TRBD1. CDR1 and CDR2 from the germline V gene are MDHEN and SYDVKM. Trimming removed 6 bases from V and 4 bases from J; junction bases left unmatched: 11. The CDR3 consists of 15 residues. For the CDR3, the DNA is TGTGCCAGCAGGCGACCTCAGGGGGCTAGGTACGAGCAGTACTTC. It is translated as CASRRPQGARYEQYF. Full variable domain (remainder filled in from reference TRBV28 and TRBJ2-7): DVKVTQSSRYLVKRTGEKVFLECVQDMDHENMFWYRQDPGLGLRLIYFSYDVKMKEKGDIPEGYSVSREKKERFSLILESASTNQTSMYLCASRRPQGARYEQYFGPGTRLTVT.

This clone was seen more than once but under ten times. V gene TRBV19 combines with J gene TRBJ2-1; maybe TRBD1 (6 bases). Germline-derived CDR1 and CDR2 are LNHDA and SQIVND (reference sequence). V was cut by 1 base and J by 10 bases, with 23 bases left in between. The CDR3 runs 17 residues. CDR3 amino acids: CASSIGITGFAGGEQFF. CDR3 DNA sequence: TGTGCCAGTAGTATAGGTATCACAGGGTTCGCCGGTGGCGAGCAGTTCTTC.

The V and J genes are TRBV4-2 and TRBJ2-6; no firm D call. Trimming removed 1 base at V and 0 bases at J, with 10 bases between. Germline assignment: CDR1 LGHNA and CDR2 YNFKEQ. The CDR3 spans 17 residues. The CDR3: CASSQGDGLSGANVLTF. For the CDR3, the DNA is TGTGCCAGCAGCCAAGGAGATGGTCTCTCTGGGGCCAACGTCCTGACTTTC.

This chain links TRBV19 with TRBJ1-5; 7 bases fit TRBD1. CDR3 length: 16 amino acids. V lost 4 bases and J lost 1; bases outside the gene matches: 7. Germline CDR1 is LNHDA and CDR2 is SQIVND (reference sequence). CDR3 sequence (DNA): TGTGCCAGTAGTACACAGGGGCAATTCAGCAATCAGCCCCAGCATTTT. This encodes CASSTQGQFSNQPQHF.

This sequence joins TRBV19 and TRBJ2-2; the D gene is possibly TRBD1 (5 bases). The CDR3 contains 15 residues. Germline V gene lookup returns CDR1 LNHDA and CDR2 SQIVND (reference sequence). The V end was cut by 7 bases, the J end by 2 bases, with 14 bases between. The CDR3 loop is CASTPWGPNTGELFF. DNA for the CDR3: TGTGCCAGTACCCCCTGGGGCCCCAACACCGGGGAGCTGTTTTTT.

V is TRBV9 and J is TRBJ2-7; 10 nucleotides agree with TRBD1. Germline loops: CDR1 SGDLS, CDR2 YYNGEE. V lost 0 bases and J lost 5; bases outside the gene matches: 8. There are 16 residues in the CDR3. In DNA, the CDR3 is TGTGCCAGCAGCGTAGGGTTGGGACAGGGGCAGCACGAGCAGTACTTC. Translation gives CASSVGLGQGQHEQYF.

This clone was counted a few times. J is TRBJ2-5 and V is TRBV27; D is uncertain. The CDR3 length is 13 residues. Looked up from germline, CDR1 is MNHEY and CDR2 is SMNVEV (reference sequence). Trimming removed 1 base from V and 1 base from J, with 4 bases in between. The DNA for the CDR3 is TGTGCCAGCAGTTTATACAGCCAAGAGACCCAGTACTTC. Translating gives CASSLYSQETQYF.

This rearrangement joins TRBV7-9 to TRBJ2-2; D unresolved. Trimming pared 1 base from V and 4 bases from J, leaving 7 bases between. Looked up from germline, CDR1 is SEHNR and CDR2 is FQNEAQ (reference sequence). The CDR3 spans 14 residues. As DNA, the CDR3 is TGTGCCAGCAGCTTAGTTCCCAGCACCGGGGAGCTGTTTTTT. Residues: CASSLVPSTGELFF.

The V gene is TRBV6-5, the J gene TRBJ2-3; 13 bases are shared with TRBD2. This CDR3 is 13 amino acids long. V was pared by 8 bases and J by 9 bases, with 5 bases of the junction left unmatched. Germline loops: CDR1 MNHEY, CDR2 SVGAGI. The CDR3 is CASGTSGVGTQYF. The CDR3 DNA is TGTGCCAGCGGGACTAGCGGGGTAGGAACGCAGTATTTT.

This clone was seen once. This chain links TRBV19 with TRBJ2-2, with a tentative D call TRBD2 (7 bases). The CDR3 is made up of 13 amino acids. Germline V gene sequence: CDR1 LNHDA, CDR2 SQIVND (reference sequence). V lost 6 bases and J lost 7, with 12 bases in between. This chain's CDR3 is CASSGGRGGELFF. The CDR3 coding sequence is TGTGCCAGTAGCGGGGGGCGGGGCGGGGAGCTGTTTTTT.

The gene calls are TRBV9 and TRBJ1-6, with TRBD1 identical over 8 bases. The CDR3 totals 14 residues. Germline V gene sequence: CDR1 SGDLS, CDR2 YYNGEE. V shed 3 bases, J shed 11 bases, and the junction held 7 bases outside the gene matches. CDR3 bases: TGTGCCAGCAGCGCCGGACAGGGATCTCCACCCCTCCACTTT. It specifies CASSAGQGSPPLHF. Full variable domain (rest looked up from reference TRBV9 and TRBJ1-6): DSGVTQTPKHLITATGQRVTLRCSPRSGDLSVYWYQQSLDQGLQFLIQYYNGEERAKGNILERFSAQQFPDLHSELNLSSLELGDSALYFCASSAGQGSPPLHFGNGTRLTVT.

V gene TRBV5-1 combines with J gene TRBJ2-7; 9 bases map to TRBD1. CDR3 length: 14 amino acids. Germline assignment: CDR1 SGHRS and CDR2 YFSETQ. With 2 bases clipped from V and 3 bases from J, the junction kept 3 bases outside the gene matches. The CDR3 loop reads CASSLRQGDYEQYF. CDR3 coding DNA: TGCGCCAGCAGCTTAAGACAGGGGGACTACGAGCAGTACTTC.